This T cell receptor (beta chain) was identified in a study of memory CD4+ T cells and cytomegalovirus serostatus. On the study more broadly: This sample comes from healthy Belgian adults, eight or nine CMV seropositive, approximately 24 seronegative.

Worth noting for this clone: Antigen unknown.

Repertoires were generated with immunoSEQ multiplex PCR, while TCRdb's copy carries only in-frame clones and drops some. This sample has about 59,000 clones, with around 81% found just once. Single viable CD3+CD4+CD8-CD45RO+ cells were sorted as the memory CD4+ T cells. Total CD4+ T cells were enriched by CD4 positive selection. Overall study findings and caveats: Repertoires predicted CMV serostatus with median bootstrapped AUC of roughly 0.95. The CMV-associated TCR signature appears largely within the CD4+ memory repertoire.

The receptor's source is an adult in good health and CMV-seronegative. Some clones in this sample may be carry-over from other donors' samples. The sample consisted of memory CD4+ T cells from blood.

The CDR3 loop reads CASSLRGGRATGSNEQFF. In DNA form, the CDR3 reads TGTGCCAGCAGCTTAAGAGGGGGAAGGGCGACAGGCTCTAATGAGCAGTTCTTC. This chain uses TRBV7-3 with TRBJ2-1; TRBD1 is a possible D gene (6 bases). The germline V and J ends were trimmed by 1 base and 7 bases, with 23 bases remaining between them. The CDR3 runs to 18 residues. Germline V lookup: CDR1 SGHTA, CDR2 FQGTGA.